The 23 T cell receptor beta chains below were found in one sample sequenced in a study of beta chain features in type 1 diabetes. cDNA synthesis used the whole RNA isolate, giving expressed TCRB sequences. Clones were read by immunoSEQ multiplex PCR, and TCRdb kept only the in-frame ones, dropping some. The profile shows 300,000 to 350,000 clones, less than 9.5% of them singletons. What was sequenced was central memory CD4+ T cells from blood. The receptors were sampled from a woman aged 18-29 years in good health.

The genes are TRBV2 and TRBJ2-1, with TRBD1 identical over 8 bases. This CDR3 is built from 13 residues. The ends lost 4 bases at V and 4 bases at J; junction bases unmatched: 0. Looked up from germline, CDR1 is SNHLY and CDR2 is FYNNEI. As DNA, the CDR3 is TGTGCCAGCAGTGGACAGGGGTACAATGAGCAGTTCTTC. It translates to CASSGQGYNEQFF.

As to this clone: Other DNA sequences in this sample translate to the same CDR3. This chain connects TRBV7-2 to TRBJ2-7; tentative D call: TRBD1 (6 bases). The CDR3 extends over 14 amino acids. Germline-derived CDR1 and CDR2 are SGHTA and FQGNSA. Trimming removed 1 base at V and 2 bases at J, with 9 bases between. Here the CDR3 reads CASSLVQGTYEQYF. CDR3 DNA sequence: TGTGCCAGCAGCTTAGTCCAGGGGACCTACGAGCAGTACTTC.

The sample holds a few counts of this clone. V usage is TRBV29-1 and J usage is TRBJ2-3, with TRBD2 matching 10 bases. Germline trimming cut 8 bases from V and 2 bases from J; bases unmatched to any gene: 10. Germline V gives CDR1 SQVTM, CDR2 ANQGSEA. This CDR3 contains 15 residues. CDR3 coding DNA: TGCAGCATCTACCCCCTAGCGGGAGCCACAGATACGCAGTATTTT. Encoded protein: CSIYPLAGATDTQYF.

This clone was detected only a few times. The rearrangement links TRBV7-2 to TRBJ2-3; the D gene could be TRBD1 or TRBD2 (5 bases each). The CDR3 is made up of 15 amino acids. V lost 3 bases, J lost 3 bases, and 13 bases lay in between. Germline V gene sequence: CDR1 SGHTA, CDR2 FQGNSA. CDR3 coding DNA: TGTGCCAGCAGCTTCTCTGGGGGAGAGACAGATACGCAGTATTTT. The encoded protein is CASSFSGGETDTQYF.

This clone has ten or more counts. The V gene is TRBV10-3, the J gene TRBJ2-6; D is ambiguous. This CDR3 has 15 amino acids. V was cut by 2 bases and J by 1 base, with 6 bases left in between. Per the germline V gene, CDR1 is ENHRY and CDR2 is SYGVKD. The CDR3 coding sequence is TGTGCCATCAGTGAGGCAGATTCTGGGGCCAACGTCCTGACTTTC. Amino acids: CAISEADSGANVLTF.

The chain employs TRBV13 and TRBJ2-7, with TRBD2 matching over 8 bases. Germline V gene lookup returns CDR1 PRHDT and CDR2 FYEKMQ (reference sequence). The V gene end was trimmed by 5 bases and the J gene end by 8 bases; junction bases not matched to a gene: 14. The CDR3 is 15 residues long. CDR3 sequence reads: CASSPVKSGSLKQYF. The CDR3 DNA reads as TGTGCCAGCAGCCCCGTCAAAAGCGGGAGTTTGAAGCAGTACTTC.

This chain links TRBV7-9 with TRBJ2-5, with D unclear. V dropped 1 base and J dropped 3 bases, with 15 bases sitting between them. The CDR3 sequence is 16 residues long. From germline, CDR1 is SEHNR and CDR2 FQNEAQ (reference sequence). The CDR3 nucleotides read TGTGCCAGCAGCTTAGTAGGATTAGGACCCAAAGAGACCCAGTACTTC. This codes for CASSLVGLGPKETQYF. Looking up the rest from reference TRBV7-9 and TRBJ2-5 gives the full variable domain: DTGVSQNPRHKITKRGQNVTFRCDPISEHNRLYWYRQTLGQGPEFLTYFQNEAQLEKSRLLSDRFSAERPKGSFSTLEIQRTEQGDSAMYLCASSLVGLGPKETQYFGPGTRLLVL.

The chain recombines TRBV7-3 with TRBJ1-1, with unresolved D. This CDR3 is 14 amino acids long. Trimming left V 2 bases short and J 1 base short, with 8 bases between. Germline values: CDR1 SGHTA, CDR2 FQGTGA. CDR3 in amino acids: CASSLRPENTEAFF. DNA of the CDR3: TGTGCCAGCAGCTTACGCCCGGAGAACACTGAAGCTTTCTTT.

This clone has only a few counts. This chain joins TRBV27 and TRBJ1-6, with D perhaps TRBD1 (6 bases). The CDR3 sequence is 14 residues long. CDR1 is MNHEY and CDR2 is SMNVEV in the germline V gene (reference sequence). With 3 bases removed from V and 10 bases from J, the gap between germline ends came to 13 bases. The CDR3 DNA follows: TGTGCCAGCAGTTTTACAGGGCGAAAGTCACCCCTCCACTTT. Translation: CASSFTGRKSPLHF.

Written as DNA, the CDR3 is TGTGCCAGCAGCCCATTAGGGGGACTAGGTGCCTACGAGCAGTACTTC. Translating gives CASSPLGGLGAYEQYF. The chain joins TRBV7-9 to TRBJ2-7; TRBD2 matches 8 bases. With 5 bases clipped from V and 2 bases from J, the junction kept 11 bases outside the gene matches. Per germline, CDR1 SEHNR and CDR2 FQNEAQ (reference sequence). This CDR3 has 16 amino acids.

This clone came up a few times. V gene TRBV29-1 combines with J gene TRBJ2-7; D might be TRBD2 (5 bases). CDR3 length: 12 amino acids. V was trimmed by 6 bases and J by 5 bases, leaving 14 bases between them. CDR1 is SQVTM and CDR2 is ANQGSEA in the germline V gene. The CDR3 spells CSVNTRFNEQYF. As DNA, the CDR3 is TGCAGCGTGAATACTAGATTTAACGAGCAGTACTTC.

In this sample, this clone turned up many times. Other DNA sequences in the same sample also yield this CDR3. The chain couples TRBV5-4 to TRBJ2-1; 9 bases agree with TRBD2. This CDR3 region has 15 residues. Trimming removed 2 bases from V and 7 bases from J; junction bases left unmatched: 7. Germline CDR1 is SGHNT and CDR2 is YYREEE (reference sequence). The CDR3 DNA reads TGTGCCAGCAGCTTTCGGTCCAGCGGGAGGAATGAGCAGTTCTTC. Its translation: CASSFRSSGRNEQFF. The full variable domain, completed using reference TRBV5-4 and TRBJ2-1, is ETGVTQSPTHLIKTRGQQVTLRCSSQSGHNTVSWYQQALGQGPQFIFQYYREEENGRGNFPPRFSGLQFPNYSSELNVNALELDDSALYLCASSFRSSGRNEQFFGPGTRLTVL.

There are a few counts of this clone. The chain employs TRBV21-1 and TRBJ2-7; TRBD2 is the table's D call, not checked against the DNA. TRBV21-1 is reported as a pseudogene. The length of the CDR3 is 17 residues. CDR3 protein: CASSKQAASGDFYEQYF. CDR3 sequence (DNA): TGTGCCAGCAGCAAACAAGCGGCTAGCGGAGATTTCTACGAGCAGTACTTC.

This clone was recorded at least ten times. The gene calls are TRBV7-9 and TRBJ1-1; D gene ambiguous. Germline V gene sequence: CDR1 SEHNR, CDR2 FQNEAQ (reference sequence). With 4 bases removed from V and 1 base from J, the gap between germline ends came to 10 bases. The CDR3 runs to 14 residues. This chain's CDR3 is CASSSNGRNTEAFF. In DNA, the CDR3 is TGTGCCAGCAGCTCTAATGGCAGGAACACTGAAGCTTTCTTT.

The chain couples TRBV7-8 to TRBJ2-7, with TRBD1 identical over 9 bases. Germline V gives CDR1 SGHVS, CDR2 FQNEAQ. V lost 5 bases and J lost 3; bases outside the gene matches: 8. The CDR3 contains 15 residues. CDR3 in DNA: TGTGCCAGCAGCAGGACAGGGGATTCATTCTACGAGCAGTACTTC. Translation gives CASSRTGDSFYEQYF.

The CDR3 spells CASSTVGAGNTEAFF. Written as DNA, the CDR3 is TGTGCCAGCAGTACGGTGGGGGCGGGGAACACTGAAGCTTTCTTT. The V gene is TRBV6-5, the J gene TRBJ1-1; possible D gene TRBD1, 6 bases. This CDR3 region has 15 residues. The V end lost 5 bases, the J end lost 1 base, and 14 bases lay between the germline ends. CDR1 MNHEY and CDR2 SVGAGI come from the germline V gene.

In its sample, this clone was seen a few times. V and J are TRBV13 and TRBJ2-4; D may correspond to TRBD1 or TRBD2 (7 bases each). CDR3 length: 14 residues. The V gene lost 6 bases and the J gene lost 3 bases, with 12 bases spanning the gap. Germline CDR1 and CDR2: PRHDT and FYEKMQ (reference sequence). The CDR3 bases are TGTGCCAGCAGGCGGGGGACAGACAAAAACATTCAGTACTTC. Its protein is CASRRGTDKNIQYF.

This clone has more than one count but fewer than ten. Additional DNA sequences in this sample encode the identical CDR3. The chain's CDR3 is CASSLISSYNEQFF. The DNA of the CDR3 is TGTGCCAGCAGCTTAATAAGCTCCTACAATGAGCAGTTCTTC. The chain couples TRBV7-2 to TRBJ2-1; D is unclear. Germline CDR1 SGHTA, CDR2 FQGNSA. With 2 bases removed from V and 0 bases from J, the gap between germline ends came to 5 bases. CDR3 size: 14 residues.

Many counts were recorded for this clone. The V call is TRBV7-3, the J call TRBJ2-1; 12 bases are shared with TRBD2. CDR1 and CDR2 (germline): SGHTA, FQGTGA. The CDR3 has 15 amino acids. J was trimmed by 4 bases and V by 4 bases; bases with no gene match: 2. The CDR3 DNA follows: TGTGCCAGCAGCTCCCTAGCGGGAGGGTACAATGAGCAGTTCTTC. It translates to CASSSLAGGYNEQFF.

J is TRBJ1-1 and V is TRBV18, with D uncertain. Germline V CDR1 and CDR2: KGHSH, LQKENI. The CDR3 length is 12 residues. Trimming shortened V by 3 bases and J by 7 bases, and 9 bases separated the two germline ends. The CDR3 region has the DNA TGTGCCAGCTCACCGAACGAGCGTGAAGCTTTCTTT. This gives the protein CASSPNEREAFF.

This clone was found a few times. The rearrangement links TRBV28 to TRBJ2-3; TRBD1 is a possible D gene (6 bases). V lost 5 bases, J lost 0 bases, and 12 bases lay in between. There are 15 residues in the CDR3. CDR1 MDHEN and CDR2 SYDVKM come from the germline V gene. The CDR3: CASSGQTASTDTQYF. Here the CDR3 DNA reads TGTGCCAGCAGTGGACAGACAGCCAGCACAGATACGCAGTATTTT.

This clone was recorded a few times. V usage is TRBV7-2 and J usage is TRBJ2-1; possible D gene TRBD1, 6 bases. V shed 2 bases and J shed 7 bases, with 12 bases lying between them. CDR1 is SGHTA and CDR2 is FQGNSA in the germline V gene. CDR3 length equals 14 residues. The CDR3 sequence is CASSLYRTGNEQFF. CDR3 in DNA: TGTGCCAGCAGCTTATATCGTACAGGGAATGAGCAGTTCTTC.

The CDR3, as DNA: TGTGCCACCGGGACTAGCCAATACGAGCAGTACTTC. This sequence encodes CATGTSQYEQYF. The chain is built from TRBV2 and TRBJ2-7, with 9 bases fitting TRBD2. The CDR3 loop spans 12 amino acids. CDR1 and CDR2 from the germline V gene are SNHLY and FYNNEI. J was trimmed by 4 bases and V by 10 bases; bases with no gene match: 5.